What follows are 29 T cell receptor beta chains derived from one specimen sequenced in a study of CD8 T cells in Susac syndrome. With random hexamers, reverse transcription was performed on about 0.5 to 1 ug of RNA. TCRdb recomputed calls from the immunoSEQ multiplex PCR reads with MiXCR, one row per CDR3 protein. The sample carries more than 150,000 distinct CDR3 sequences, 95% recorded once. The sample comprised CD8+ T cells from PBMCs. These receptors originate from a human donor with multiple sclerosis.

The chain combines TRBV4-1 with TRBJ1-1; TRBD1 matches 7 bases. The trim removed 0 bases at V and 5 bases at J, leaving 9 bases unmatched. CDR3 length: 16 residues. CDR1 is MGHRA and CDR2 is YSYEKL in the germline V gene. CDR3 DNA: TGCGCCAGCAGCCAAGATCGGGCAGGGGGTTGGACTGAAGCTTTCTTT. This sequence encodes CASSQDRAGGWTEAFF.

This clonotype was recorded only once. The chain employs TRBV29-1 and TRBJ1-1; D is ambiguous. Trimming took 4 bases from V and 0 from J, leaving 12 bases between them. The CDR3 runs to 14 residues. CDR1 and CDR2 from the germline V gene are SQVTM and ANQGSEA. The DNA of the CDR3 is TGCAGCGTTGTCGGCGGAGCCATGAACACTGAAGCTTTCTTT. It codes for CSVVGGAMNTEAFF.

The chain joins TRBV6-5 to TRBJ2-3; D not resolved. This CDR3 is 13 amino acids long. Trimming took 0 bases from V and 5 from J, leaving 6 bases between them. Germline V gene data show CDR1 as MNHEY and CDR2 as SVGAGI. The CDR3, as DNA: TGTGCCAGCAGTTACTCAGCCAGAGATACGCAGTATTTT. Amino acid sequence: CASSYSARDTQYF.

The chain employs TRBV6-5 and TRBJ2-7; 7 bases align to TRBD1. V was clipped by 11 bases and J by 0 bases; unmatched bases: 10. CDR3 length: 14 residues. Germline lookup yields CDR1 MNHEY and CDR2 SVGAGI. CDR3 region: CACSGQQTSYEQYV. As DNA, the CDR3 is TGTGCCTGTTCGGGACAGCAGACCTCCTACGAGCAGTACGTC.

This CDR3 reads CATSRDRDTYEQYF. CDR3 nucleotide sequence: TGTGCCACCAGCAGAGACAGGGACACCTACGAGCAGTACTTC. This chain joins TRBV15 and TRBJ2-7; weak D call: TRBD1 (6 bases). Germline loops: CDR1 LNHNV, CDR2 YYDKDF (reference sequence). V shed 0 bases and J shed 2 bases, with 8 bases lying between them. This CDR3 spans 14 amino acids.

The genes are TRBV29-1 and TRBJ1-3; D uncertain. There are 16 residues in the CDR3. Per the germline V gene, CDR1 is SQVTM and CDR2 is ANQGSEA. V lost 0 bases and J 0 bases, leaving 12 bases between the germline ends. The CDR3 reads CSVEDLRTNSGNTIYF. CDR3 bases: TGCAGCGTTGAAGATCTAAGGACCAACTCTGGAAACACCATATATTTT. Full variable domain (outside the CDR3, taken from reference TRBV29-1 and TRBJ1-3): SAVISQKPSRDICQRGTSLTIQCQVDSQVTMMFWYRQQPGQSLTLIATANQGSEATYESGFVIDKFPISRPNLTFSTLTVSNMSPEDSSIYLCSVEDLRTNSGNTIYFGEGSWLTVV.

V usage is TRBV7-9 and J usage is TRBJ1-1; tentatively, D is TRBD1 (5 bases). The germline V gene has CDR1 SEHNR and CDR2 FQNEAQ (reference sequence). Trimming took 11 bases from V and 5 from J, leaving 12 bases between them. This CDR3 has 11 residues. The CDR3 loop reads CAGLGETEAFF. The CDR3 bases are TGTGCCGGGTTGGGGGAAACTGAAGCTTTCTTT.

V gene TRBV27 combines with J gene TRBJ1-5, with D possibly matching TRBD1 (5 bases). Between the trimmed V and J ends, which lost 8 bases and 1 base, there was a span of 6 bases. The germline gives CDR1 MNHEY, CDR2 SMNVEV (reference sequence). The CDR3 covers 12 residues. CDR3 nucleotides: TGTGCCAGCGGGGGGAGCAATCAGCCCCAGCATTTT. Translating it yields CASGGSNQPQHF.

V usage is TRBV5-1 and J usage is TRBJ2-2, with D unresolved. Trimming removed 0 bases from V and 7 bases from J, with 4 bases in between. From germline, CDR1 is SGHRS and CDR2 YFSETQ. The CDR3 extends over 12 amino acids. CDR3 protein: CASSLESGELFF. CDR3 DNA: TGCGCCAGCAGCTTGGAGAGCGGGGAGCTGTTTTTT.

The V call is TRBV9, the J call TRBJ1-2; tentative D call: TRBD1 (6 bases). V was cut by 4 bases and J by 8 bases, with 21 bases left in between. Germline values: CDR1 SGDLS, CDR2 YYNGEE. The CDR3 has 15 amino acids. The CDR3 protein is CASSLPPDSRGGYTF. DNA of the CDR3: TGTGCCAGCAGCCTCCCCCCGGACAGCCGAGGGGGCTACACCTTC.

This clonotype was seen a few times. The J gene is TRBJ1-2, the V gene TRBV30; D not resolved. The CDR3 is 13 amino acids. Germline V gives CDR1 GTSNPN, CDR2 SVGIG (reference sequence). Deletions cut 2 bases from V and 6 bases from J, with 13 bases between. Here the CDR3 reads CAWSMRAGHGYTF. CDR3 DNA sequence: TGTGCCTGGAGTATGAGGGCTGGGCATGGCTACACCTTC.

This rearrangement joins TRBV20-1 to TRBJ2-7, with TRBD2 as a possible D gene (5 bases). Trimming removed 2 bases from V and 0 bases from J, with 11 bases in between. Germline V gives CDR1 DFQATT, CDR2 SNEGSKA (reference sequence). The CDR3 loop spans 14 amino acids. The CDR3 nucleotides read TGCAGTGCTAGACAAGCGGTGAGCTCCTACGAGCAGTACTTC. Encoded protein: CSARQAVSSYEQYF.

The CDR3 DNA is TGTGCCAGCAGCAGAGAAGTCGGGGGCTCCTACAATGAGCAGTTCTTC. Protein product: CASSREVGGSYNEQFF. The gene calls are TRBV3-1 and TRBJ2-1, with TRBD2 as a possible D gene (6 bases). The CDR3 spans 16 residues. Germline V gene lookup returns CDR1 LGHDT and CDR2 YNNKEL (reference sequence). With 5 bases removed from V and 0 bases from J, the gap between germline ends came to 14 bases.

The chain couples TRBV30 to TRBJ2-3; TRBD1 might be the D (5 bases). There are 17 residues in the CDR3. Germline V gene lookup returns CDR1 GTSNPN and CDR2 SVGIG (reference sequence). Trimming left V 0 bases short and J 0 bases short, with 16 bases between. CDR3 sequence: CAWSVMGPRYSTDTQYF. Here the CDR3 DNA reads TGTGCCTGGAGTGTTATGGGGCCTCGCTATAGCACAGATACGCAGTATTTT. Together with reference TRBV30 and TRBJ2-3, the CDR3 gives the full variable domain: SQTIHQWPATLVQPVGSPLSLECTVEGTSNPNLYWYRQAAGRGLQLLFYSVGIGQISSEVPQNLSASRPQDRQFILSSKKLLLSDSGFYLCAWSVMGPRYSTDTQYFGPGTRLTVL.

The V call is TRBV9, the J call TRBJ2-2; the match to TRBD1 covers 7 bases. CDR1 SGDLS and CDR2 YYNGEE come from the germline V gene. V shed 2 bases, J shed 3 bases, and the junction held 4 bases outside the gene matches. This CDR3 has 15 amino acids. The CDR3 nucleotides are TGTGCCAGCAGCGTCGAGGGGACAGACACCGGGGAGCTGTTTTTT. The encoded protein is CASSVEGTDTGELFF.

In its sample, this clonotype was seen once. This rearrangement joins TRBV12-3 or TRBV12-4 to TRBJ2-1; D not certain. The CDR3 has 13 residues. Trimming took 3 bases from V and 4 from J, leaving 7 bases between them. The CDR3 DNA sequence: TGTGCCAGCAGTTTCCTCTCTTACAATGAGCAGTTCTTC. Amino acids: CASSFLSYNEQFF.

The CDR3 DNA sequence: TGTGCCAGCAGCCTCTCGGGGGATCGGGGCTACACCTTC. Residues: CASSLSGDRGYTF. The V and J genes are TRBV6-5 and TRBJ1-2, with D possibly matching TRBD1 (5 bases). Germline CDR1 is MNHEY and CDR2 is SVGAGI. CDR3 size: 13 residues. Trimming removed 6 bases from V and 8 bases from J, with 16 bases in between.

V and J are TRBV6-5 and TRBJ2-7; no clear D gene. Germline CDR1 reads MNHEY; CDR2 reads SVGAGI. The CDR3 spans 11 residues. Trimming removed 8 bases at V and 0 bases at J, with 5 bases between. The CDR3: CASHSSYEQYF. For the CDR3, the DNA is TGTGCCAGCCATAGCTCCTACGAGCAGTACTTC.

The V call is TRBV27, the J call TRBJ2-3, with D tentatively TRBD2 (6 bases). CDR1 MNHEY and CDR2 SMNVEV come from the germline V gene (reference sequence). V dropped 8 bases and J dropped 4 bases, with 16 bases sitting between them. The CDR3 runs to 14 residues. The CDR3 here is CASCPGLWADTQYF. In nucleotides, the CDR3 is TGTGCCAGCTGTCCGGGACTTTGGGCAGATACGCAGTATTTT.

The rearrangement uses TRBV20-1 and TRBJ2-7; D call uncertain. CDR3 length: 15 amino acids. The germline gives CDR1 DFQATT, CDR2 SNEGSKA (reference sequence). V lost 0 bases and J lost 4, with 16 bases in between. The CDR3 sequence: CSARDQNTLYYEQYV. The CDR3 DNA follows: TGCAGTGCTAGAGATCAGAATACTTTATATTACGAGCAGTACGTC.

This clonotype was found once. DNA of the CDR3: TGTGCCAGCAAAGAGTGGAACACTGAAGCTTTCTTT. Encoded protein: CASKEWNTEAFF. The rearrangement uses TRBV2 and TRBJ1-1; D gene unclear. CDR3 length: 12 amino acids. From germline, CDR1 is SNHLY and CDR2 FYNNEI. Trimming took 7 bases from V and 1 from J, leaving 7 bases between them.

The genes are TRBV5-1 and TRBJ2-3, with D maybe TRBD1 (6 bases). CDR1 and CDR2 from the germline V gene are SGHRS and YFSETQ. The CDR3 runs to 18 residues. V lost 3 bases and J lost 2, with 22 bases in between. The CDR3 DNA follows: TGCGCCAGCAGCTATTCGGGACACGGACGAACCTTCACAGATACGCAGTATTTT. It specifies CASSYSGHGRTFTDTQYF.

This clonotype showed up just once. The chain has TRBV29-1 and TRBJ1-1; D ambiguous. Trimming removed 4 bases at V and 1 base at J, with 7 bases between. Germline assignment: CDR1 SQVTM and CDR2 ANQGSEA. There are 12 residues in the CDR3. The CDR3 coding sequence is TGCAGCGTTGTACCCGAGAACACTGAAGCTTTCTTT. Protein product: CSVVPENTEAFF.

The rearrangement uses TRBV30 and TRBJ2-7, with D maybe TRBD2 (6 bases). The ends were cut back, 4 bases at V and 1 base at J, with 11 bases in the middle. The CDR3 has 13 residues. Germline V gives CDR1 GTSNPN, CDR2 SVGIG (reference sequence). The CDR3 sequence: CAWTRGPSYEQYF. The CDR3 nucleotides are TGTGCCTGGACGCGGGGCCCATCCTACGAGCAGTACTTC. The full variable domain, in which reference TRBV30 and TRBJ2-7 provide the parts outside the CDR3, is SQTIHQWPATLVQPVGSPLSLECTVEGTSNPNLYWYRQAAGRGLQLLFYSVGIGQISSEVPQNLSASRPQDRQFILSSKKLLLSDSGFYLCAWTRGPSYEQYFGPGTRLTVT.

This chain connects TRBV29-1 to TRBJ2-5; no clear D. CDR3 length equals 12 residues. CDR1 and CDR2 (germline): SQVTM, ANQGSEA. The V end lost 4 bases, the J end lost 4 bases, and 10 bases lay between the germline ends. This CDR3 is CSVGLAPETQYF. DNA for the CDR3: TGCAGCGTTGGATTAGCTCCAGAGACCCAGTACTTC.

This clonotype was seen once. The chain has TRBV4-1 and TRBJ2-3; 7 nucleotides align to TRBD2. The J segment lost 1 base and the V segment lost 2 bases, leaving 0 bases of the junction unmatched. The CDR3 covers 14 residues. CDR1 is MGHRA and CDR2 is YSYEKL in the germline V gene. Here the CDR3 DNA reads TGCGCCAGCAGCCAAACTAGCGGCACAGATACGCAGTATTTT. It yields the protein CASSQTSGTDTQYF.

The chain is built from TRBV30 and TRBJ2-7; D gene unclear. V lost 1 base and J lost 2, with 6 bases in between. Germline loops: CDR1 GTSNPN, CDR2 SVGIG (reference sequence). This CDR3 spans 12 amino acids. CDR3 DNA sequence: TGTGCCTGGAGTGGGGTCCCCTACGAGCAGTACTTC. Its translation is CAWSGVPYEQYF.

This clonotype was counted a few times. The CDR3, as DNA: TGTGCCGCGTCGGGGGCCAACGTCCTGACTTTC. This codes for CAASGANVLTF. V gene TRBV30 combines with J gene TRBJ2-6; D ambiguous. This CDR3 has 11 amino acids. Per germline, CDR1 GTSNPN and CDR2 SVGIG (reference sequence). V was trimmed by 8 bases and J by 4 bases, leaving 6 bases between them.

The chain joins TRBV20-1 to TRBJ1-2, with D uncertain. V shed 3 bases and J shed 0 bases, with 5 bases lying between them. This CDR3 spans 12 amino acids. CDR1 and CDR2 from the germline V gene are DFQATT and SNEGSKA (reference sequence). The CDR3 DNA sequence: TGCAGTGCTAGTGGATCTAACTATGGCTACACCTTC. It yields the protein CSASGSNYGYTF.